These 22 T cell receptor beta chains share one sample of origin, sequenced in a study of shared clonotypes between healthy human individuals. Assay: immunoSEQ multiplex PCR; the TCRdb copy retains only in-frame clones and omits some. The sample includes nearly 1 million clones, approximately 76% of them seen just once. The sample taken for sequencing was memory CD4+ T cells sorted from blood. Subset noted: CD45RA-negative fraction. These receptors all come from a man aged 18 to 29 in good health.

V is TRBV6-1 and J is TRBJ1-2; TRBD1 matches 11 bases. V was clipped by 6 bases and J by 2 bases; unmatched bases: 5. This CDR3 is built from 15 residues. The germline V gene encodes CDR1 MNHNS and CDR2 SASEGT. The CDR3, as DNA: TGTGCCAGCAGGGACAGGGGGCGGATCAACTATGGCTACACCTTC. Protein sequence: CASRDRGRINYGYTF.

The V gene is TRBV5-5, the J gene TRBJ1-5; D gene unclear. Germline V CDR1 and CDR2: SGHKS, YYEKEE (reference sequence). CDR3 length: 15 amino acids. Deletions cut 0 bases from V and 5 bases from J, with 12 bases between. CDR3: CASSLGSGNYQPQHF. DNA for the CDR3: TGTGCCAGCAGCTTGGGGTCCGGCAACTATCAGCCCCAGCATTTT. Using reference TRBV5-5 and TRBJ1-5 for the parts outside the CDR3, the full variable domain is DAGVTQSPTHLIKTRGQQVTLRCSPISGHKSVSWYQQVLGQGPQFIFQYYEKEERGRGNFPDRFSARQFPNYSSELNVNALLLGDSALYLCASSLGSGNYQPQHFGDGTRLSIL.

This clone has a handful of counts. The CDR3 coding sequence is TGCAGCACCAGCCGGTACGGGACTGAAGCTTTCTTT. Amino acid sequence: CSTSRYGTEAFF. The chain is built from TRBV29-1 and TRBJ1-1; D unclear. Trimming shortened V by 8 bases and J by 5 bases, and 15 bases separated the two germline ends. The CDR3 runs to 12 residues. Germline V gene data show CDR1 as SQVTM and CDR2 as ANQGSEA.

V usage is TRBV10-3 and J usage is TRBJ2-1, with 10 bases that match TRBD2. This CDR3 spans 14 amino acids. The trim removed 5 bases at V and 8 bases at J, leaving 6 bases unmatched. Germline CDR1 ENHRY, CDR2 SYGVKD. Written as DNA, the CDR3 is TGTGCCATCAGTAGCGGGAGGGCCGTGGATGAGCAGTTCTTC. Protein product: CAISSGRAVDEQFF.

The chain carries TRBV19 and TRBJ1-4; TRBD1 matches 8 bases. J lost 8 bases, V lost 7 bases, and 9 bases had no gene match. The CDR3 consists of 14 residues. Germline loops: CDR1 LNHDA, CDR2 SQIVND (reference sequence). The DNA for the CDR3 is TGTGCCAGTACCCCGACAGGGGCATACGAAAAACTGTTTTTT. It codes for CASTPTGAYEKLFF. Based on the CDR3 plus reference TRBV19 and TRBJ1-4, the full variable domain is DGGITQSPKYLFRKEGQNVTLSCEQNLNHDAMYWYRQDPGQGLRLIYYSQIVNDFQKGDIAEGYSVSREKKESFPLTVTSAQKNPTAFYLCASTPTGAYEKLFFGSGTQLSVL.

V and J are TRBV13 and TRBJ1-3, with 9 nucleotides matching TRBD1. Germline CDR1 PRHDT, CDR2 FYEKMQ (reference sequence). There are 15 residues in the CDR3. The trim removed 4 bases at V and 5 bases at J, leaving 6 bases unmatched. DNA of the CDR3: TGTGCCAGCAGCTCCGCGGACAGGGGCCGAAACACCATATATTTT. Translating it yields CASSSADRGRNTIYF.

The chain couples TRBV30 to TRBJ1-2, with 7 bases matching TRBD1. This CDR3 is built from 15 residues. Germline V gene sequence: CDR1 GTSNPN, CDR2 SVGIG (reference sequence). V trimming: 5 bases; J trimming: 0 bases; junction bases outside the gene matches: 9. As DNA, the CDR3 is TGTGCCTGGGATTCCGGACAGGCGTCTAACTATGGCTACACCTTC. It encodes CAWDSGQASNYGYTF. The whole variable domain, remainder taken from reference TRBV30 and TRBJ1-2, is SQTIHQWPATLVQPVGSPLSLECTVEGTSNPNLYWYRQAAGRGLQLLFYSVGIGQISSEVPQNLSASRPQDRQFILSSKKLLLSDSGFYLCAWDSGQASNYGYTFGSGTRLTVV.

This chain's CDR3 is CASSQDRGTGTGNVEKLFF. CDR3 nucleotides: TGTGCCAGCAGCCAAGATAGAGGGACCGGGACAGGGAATGTTGAAAAACTGTTTTTT. The chain links TRBV4-2 to TRBJ1-4, with TRBD1 matching 9 bases. Germline CDR1 LGHNA, CDR2 YNFKEQ. The V gene end was trimmed by 0 bases and the J gene end by 7 bases; junction bases not matched to a gene: 15. The CDR3 is made up of 19 amino acids.

The CDR3 nucleotides read TGTGCCAGCAGCTTAGAGGGACAGGTGAACACTGAAGCTTTCTTT. This codes for CASSLEGQVNTEAFF. The V and J genes are TRBV7-2 and TRBJ1-1; 8 bases line up with TRBD1. J was trimmed by 0 bases and V by 1 base; bases with no gene match: 1. The germline V gene encodes CDR1 SGHTA and CDR2 FQGNSA. The CDR3 is 15 residues long.

The chain recombines TRBV5-8 with TRBJ2-4; 9 bases fit TRBD1. With V trimmed by 0 bases and J by 15 bases, 4 bases remained unmatched. The CDR3 runs 12 residues. Germline V gene sequence: CDR1 SGHTS, CDR2 YDEGEE. CDR3 protein: CASSLGDRVGYF. The CDR3 DNA follows: TGTGCCAGCAGCTTGGGGGACAGGGTCGGGTACTTC.

The gene calls are TRBV6-6 and TRBJ1-6; D is possibly TRBD1 (5 bases). CDR1 MNHNY and CDR2 SVGAGI come from the germline V gene (reference sequence). The V end was cut by 6 bases, the J end by 8 bases, with 17 bases between. The CDR3 contains 15 residues. The CDR3 loop reads CASRWGAGMDSPLHF. The CDR3 nucleotides read TGTGCCAGCAGATGGGGCGCGGGGATGGATTCACCCCTCCACTTT.

Comment on this clone: This same CDR3 is encoded by further DNA sequences in the sample. The chain joins TRBV15 to TRBJ1-5, with D perhaps TRBD1 (6 bases). Per germline, CDR1 LNHNV and CDR2 YYDKDF (reference sequence). The CDR3 totals 14 residues. V lost 1 base and J 4 bases, leaving 8 bases between the germline ends. The CDR3 bases are TGTGCCACCAGCAGAGGACAGGTAAATCAGCCCCAGCATTTT. Translation gives CATSRGQVNQPQHF.

This clone showed up just a few times. A junction end diverges from the germline sequence, so it may reflect a read error. The V gene is TRBV7-7, the J gene TRBJ1-3; D is uncertain. Germline CDR1 and CDR2: SSHAT and FNYEAQ (reference sequence). This CDR3 has 18 amino acids. Here the CDR3 reads CASSLDPPAVISGNTIYF. CDR3 nucleotide sequence: TGTGCTAGCAGCTTAGACCCCCCCGCGGTCATCTCTGGAAACACCATATATTTT.

At least ten counts were recorded for this clone. This chain joins TRBV15 and TRBJ2-4; 9 bases match TRBD1. V dropped 2 bases and J dropped 6; count of bases not matched to a gene: 5. Germline CDR1 is LNHNV and CDR2 is YYDKDF (reference sequence). The CDR3 spans 15 residues. The DNA of the CDR3 is TGTGCCACCAGCAGACAACAGGGGGCTGGAAACATTCAGTACTTC. Protein product: CATSRQQGAGNIQYF.

The chain carries TRBV5-5 and TRBJ2-7, with 7 bases identical to TRBD1. The V gene end was trimmed by 1 base and the J gene end by 2 bases; junction bases not matched to a gene: 3. The CDR3 spans 14 residues. Germline assignment: CDR1 SGHKS and CDR2 YYEKEE (reference sequence). The CDR3 protein is CASSLSGGAYEQYF. As DNA, the CDR3 is TGTGCCAGCAGCTTGTCAGGGGGTGCCTACGAGCAGTACTTC. The whole variable domain, remainder taken from reference TRBV5-5 and TRBJ2-7, is DAGVTQSPTHLIKTRGQQVTLRCSPISGHKSVSWYQQVLGQGPQFIFQYYEKEERGRGNFPDRFSARQFPNYSSELNVNALLLGDSALYLCASSLSGGAYEQYFGPGTRLTVT.

The rearrangement links TRBV7-9 to TRBJ2-2; D is possibly TRBD1 or TRBD2 (5 bases each). V was pared by 1 base and J by 3 bases, with 9 bases between. Germline V gene data show CDR1 as SEHNR and CDR2 as FQNEAQ (reference sequence). The CDR3 has 15 amino acids. This chain's CDR3 is CASSLDGTDTGELFF. The CDR3 DNA reads as TGTGCCAGCAGCTTAGATGGGACCGACACCGGGGAGCTGTTTTTT. The full variable domain, rest sourced from reference TRBV7-9 and TRBJ2-2, is DTGVSQNPRHKITKRGQNVTFRCDPISEHNRLYWYRQTLGQGPEFLTYFQNEAQLEKSRLLSDRFSAERPKGSFSTLEIQRTEQGDSAMYLCASSLDGTDTGELFFGEGSRLTVL.

The rearrangement links TRBV7-6 to TRBJ2-4, with D possibly being TRBD1 (6 bases). The V gene's germline CDR1 is SGHVS and CDR2 FNYEAQ. CDR3 length: 15 amino acids. V lost 5 bases to trimming and J lost 9 bases, with 20 bases between them. The CDR3, as DNA: TGTGCCAGCAGCACGTCAGGGGTTGGGTCGGCCATTCAGTACTTC. It specifies CASSTSGVGSAIQYF.

The gene calls are TRBV4-3 and TRBJ2-7, with D unresolved. Germline CDR1 is LGHNA and CDR2 is YSLEER. The CDR3 covers 15 residues. V lost 1 base to trimming and J lost 2 bases, with 12 bases between them. The CDR3 sequence is CASSQGVADPYEQYF. The CDR3, as DNA: TGCGCCAGCAGCCAAGGTGTCGCAGACCCCTACGAGCAGTACTTC.

This chain links TRBV18 with TRBJ1-3, with 10 bases that match TRBD1. Germline CDR1 is KGHSH and CDR2 is LQKENI. The ends lost 0 bases at V and 4 bases at J; junction bases unmatched: 3. This CDR3 region has 16 residues. The CDR3 bases are TGTGCCAGCTCACCACCGGGACAGGGGCCCGGAAACACCATATATTTT. This codes for CASSPPGQGPGNTIYF. Full variable domain (missing parts from reference TRBV18 and TRBJ1-3): NAGVMQNPRHLVRRRGQEARLRCSPMKGHSHVYWYRQLPEEGLKFMVYLQKENIIDESGMPKERFSAEFPKEGPSILRIQQVVRGDSAAYFCASSPPGQGPGNTIYFGEGSWLTVV.

CDR3 bases: TGCGCCAGCAGCTTGGGCGACAGGGGTCGCACCGGGGAGCTGTTTTTT. It specifies CASSLGDRGRTGELFF. The chain couples TRBV5-1 to TRBJ2-2; 8 bases are a match to TRBD1. V lost 0 bases, J lost 4 bases, and 5 bases stayed unmatched. CDR1 and CDR2 from the germline V gene are SGHRS and YFSETQ. The CDR3 totals 16 residues.

The rearrangement links TRBV7-6 to TRBJ2-3, with 8 bases that match TRBD2. CDR1 is SGHVS and CDR2 is FNYEAQ in the germline V gene. Germline trimming cut 2 bases from V and 2 bases from J; bases unmatched to any gene: 3. The CDR3 runs to 15 residues. Written as DNA, the CDR3 is TGTGCCAGCAGCTTACTGGGACTAGTCACAGATACGCAGTATTTT. Residues: CASSLLGLVTDTQYF.

J is TRBJ2-4 and V is TRBV21-1; TRBD1 is the table's D call, not checked against the DNA. TRBV21-1 has pseudogene status. The CDR3 consists of 17 residues. The CDR3 is CASSSQTGGRAKNIQYF. The CDR3 DNA reads TGTGCCAGCAGCAGCCAGACAGGGGGCCGTGCCAAAAACATTCAGTACTTC.